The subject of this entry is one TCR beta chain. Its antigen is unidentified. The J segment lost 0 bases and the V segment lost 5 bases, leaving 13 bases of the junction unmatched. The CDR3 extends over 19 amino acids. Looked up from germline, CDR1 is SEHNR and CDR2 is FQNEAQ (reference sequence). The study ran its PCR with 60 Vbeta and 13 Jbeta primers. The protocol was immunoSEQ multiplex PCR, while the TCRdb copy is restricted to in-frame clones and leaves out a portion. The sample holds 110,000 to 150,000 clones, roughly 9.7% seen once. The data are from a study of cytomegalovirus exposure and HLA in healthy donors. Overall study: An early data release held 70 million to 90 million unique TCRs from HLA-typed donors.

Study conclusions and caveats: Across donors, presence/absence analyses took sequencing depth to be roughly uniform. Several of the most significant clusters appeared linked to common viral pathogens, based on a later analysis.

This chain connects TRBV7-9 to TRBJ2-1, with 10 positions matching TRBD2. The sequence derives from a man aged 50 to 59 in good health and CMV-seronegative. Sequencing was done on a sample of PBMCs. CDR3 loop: CASSKGVAGGPSSYNEQFF. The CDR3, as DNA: TGTGCCAGCAGCAAGGGGGTAGCGGGAGGCCCGAGCTCCTACAATGAGCAGTTCTTC.